This T cell receptor (beta chain) was sequenced for a study of blood T cells in healthy people across ages. Study-wide points: TCR beta diversity tracked closely with naive T cell percentage. When one million T cells were used, diversity estimates were thought to be underestimates. Using unsorted PBMCs precluded a conclusive naive versus antigen-experienced comparison.

The study drew donors from healthy Caucasian individuals in Russia aged 6 to 90. Of note for this clonotype: Its antigen is unidentified.

From germline, CDR1 is KGHSH and CDR2 LQKENI. The CDR3 covers 17 residues. The use of a sample-barcoded 5' primer and a J-beta primer mix characterized a second PCR of about 6 to 12 cycles. TCRdb reprocessed the 5' RACE reads via MiXCR and lists one record per CDR3 protein. Of 1.5 million to 1.9 million distinct CDR3 sequences in the sample, approximately 42% were seen once. Sequencing was performed on blood. The sequence was obtained from a woman aged 18-29 years in good health. V is TRBV18 and J is TRBJ2-1; D gene ambiguous. TRBJ2-7 matches the DNA end more closely, so the J call is doubtful. As DNA, the CDR3 is TGTGCCAGCTCACCAAGGCAGACCGGGTCTGCCTACAATGAGCAGTACTTC. Translation: CASSPRQTGSAYNEQYF.